These 16 T cell receptor beta chains originate from one sample sequenced in a study of T cell repertoires in cytomegalovirus infection. One entry per CDR3 protein, called by TCRdb with MiXCR from the reads. The table includes about 400,000 distinct CDR3 sequences, around a sixth detected once. The sample comprised PBMCs. The receptors here all came from a human donor in good health (CMV status not recorded). Some clones in this sample may be carry-over from other donors' samples.

There are many counts of this clonotype. This chain joins TRBV7-2 and TRBJ1-3, with D hard to call. The V and J ends lost 2 bases and 1 base respectively, with 9 bases between them. CDR3 size: 15 residues. CDR1 is SGHTA and CDR2 is FQGNSA in the germline V gene. This chain's CDR3 is CASSLRVGSGNTIYF. In DNA, the CDR3 is TGTGCCAGCAGCTTAAGAGTGGGGTCTGGAAACACCATATATTTT.

This clonotype was recorded at least ten times. The rearrangement links TRBV7-9 to TRBJ2-1; 8 bases fit TRBD2. V lost 5 bases, J lost 0 bases, and 9 bases stayed unmatched. CDR1 SEHNR and CDR2 FQNEAQ come from the germline V gene (reference sequence). This CDR3 is 17 amino acids long. The CDR3 region is CASSQRLALSSYNEQFF. In nucleotides, the CDR3 is TGTGCCAGCAGCCAGAGACTAGCGCTGAGCTCCTACAATGAGCAGTTCTTC.

This sequence joins TRBV28 and TRBJ1-5, with 9 bases fitting TRBD1. The CDR3 spans 15 residues. The germline V gene has CDR1 MDHEN and CDR2 SYDVKM. The junction had 7 bases not matched to a gene; V was cut back by 5 bases and J by 5 bases. The CDR3: CASSPKGQGHQPQHF. The DNA of the CDR3 is TGTGCCAGCAGTCCGAAGGGACAGGGACATCAGCCCCAGCATTTT.

This clonotype turned up a few times. The chain links TRBV11-1 to TRBJ2-1, with TRBD2 identical over 13 bases. CDR3 length: 17 residues. J was trimmed by 7 bases and V by 4 bases; bases with no gene match: 10. CDR1 is SGHAT, CDR2 FQDESV, per germline (reference sequence). The CDR3 region is CASSSITSGGAKNEQFF. Here the CDR3 DNA reads TGTGCCAGCAGCTCCATAACTAGCGGGGGGGCTAAAAATGAGCAGTTCTTC.

The chain employs TRBV12-3 or TRBV12-4 and TRBJ1-1, with TRBD1 as a possible D gene (5 bases). The V gene lost 7 bases and the J gene lost 1 base, with 10 bases spanning the gap. The CDR3 contains 13 residues. DNA for the CDR3: TGTGCCAGCACCCGCGGGGCGAACACTGAAGCTTTCTTT. Translated, it gives CASTRGANTEAFF.

The chain employs TRBV12-3 or TRBV12-4 and TRBJ2-5; 7 bases line up with TRBD2. V dropped 5 bases and J dropped 4; count of bases not matched to a gene: 10. There are 15 residues in the CDR3. CDR3 residues: CASSPLSSGAETQYF. Written as DNA, the CDR3 is TGTGCCAGCAGTCCCCTCTCTAGCGGAGCAGAGACCCAGTACTTC.

V and J are TRBV28 and TRBJ1-1, with TRBD1 as a possible D gene (5 bases). Germline-derived CDR1 and CDR2 are MDHEN and SYDVKM. This CDR3 region has 14 residues. Trimming took off 3 bases at V and 0 bases at J, with 8 bases between the two ends. The CDR3 DNA sequence: TGTGCCAGCAGTTTTCCGGGGGTGAACACTGAAGCTTTCTTT. Translating gives CASSFPGVNTEAFF.

The genes are TRBV24-1 and TRBJ1-2, with a weak D call TRBD1 (6 bases). The CDR3 is 14 residues long. The germline CDR1 and CDR2 sequences are KGHDR and SFDVKD. Trimming pared 6 bases from V and 3 bases from J, leaving 13 bases between. The CDR3 protein is CATSPAQGHYGYTF. The CDR3 bases are TGTGCCACCAGTCCCGCACAGGGCCACTATGGCTACACCTTC.

The chain joins TRBV4-3 to TRBJ2-7; D gene ambiguous. This CDR3 comprises 15 residues. The germline V gene encodes CDR1 LGHNA and CDR2 YSLEER. The ends were cut back, 1 base at V and 4 bases at J, with 14 bases in the middle. This chain's CDR3 is CASSQVPGLDYEQYF. CDR3 DNA sequence: TGCGCCAGCAGCCAAGTACCCGGGTTAGATTACGAGCAGTACTTC.

This clonotype was seen many times. This chain uses TRBV12-3 or TRBV12-4 with TRBJ1-3, with unresolved D. Trimming stripped 3 bases from V and 0 bases from J, with 9 bases between. This CDR3 comprises 15 residues. The DNA for the CDR3 is TGTGCCAGCAGTTTGGTTCAGTTCTCTGGAAACACCATATATTTT. This encodes CASSLVQFSGNTIYF.

This clonotype was seen repeatedly, ten times or more. The chain employs TRBV6-1 and TRBJ2-3; D is unclear. V lost 7 bases, J lost 2 bases, and 16 bases lay in between. The CDR3 runs 15 residues. The V gene's germline CDR1 is MNHNS and CDR2 SASEGT. CDR3 in amino acids: CASKRSVSITDTQYF. The CDR3 nucleotides read TGTGCCAGCAAACGAAGCGTTTCTATCACAGATACGCAGTATTTT.

This clonotype was observed many times. This sequence joins TRBV7-2 and TRBJ1-6; D remains ambiguous. Trimming took off 1 base at V and 7 bases at J, with 8 bases between the two ends. CDR3 size: 14 residues. From germline, CDR1 is SGHTA and CDR2 FQGNSA. The CDR3 DNA reads as TGTGCCAGCAGCTTAGGCACGGCGAATTCACCCCTCCACTTT. Protein sequence: CASSLGTANSPLHF. The full variable domain, rest sourced from reference TRBV7-2 and TRBJ1-6, is GAGVSQSPSNKVTEKGKDVELRCDPISGHTALYWYRQSLGQGLEFLIYFQGNSAPDKSGLPSDRFSAERTGGSVSTLTIQRTQQEDSAVYLCASSLGTANSPLHFGNGTRLTVT.

This clonotype was observed at least ten times. The chain couples TRBV7-8 to TRBJ1-5; no definite D call. The CDR3 is 17 residues long. V dropped 2 bases and J dropped 1 base, with 15 bases sitting between them. Germline V lookup: CDR1 SGHVS, CDR2 FQNEAQ. The CDR3 region is CASSLSAGWASNQPQHF. DNA of the CDR3: TGTGCCAGCAGCTTATCGGCGGGATGGGCCAGCAATCAGCCCCAGCATTTT.

The rearrangement links TRBV12-3 or TRBV12-4 to TRBJ1-5; D may be TRBD1 (5 bases). V was pared by 3 bases and J by 7 bases, with 13 bases between. The CDR3 consists of 14 residues. The CDR3 DNA follows: TGTGCCAGCAGTTTTAGGCAGGGTTTCCAGCCCCAGCATTTT. Translated, it gives CASSFRQGFQPQHF.

The V gene is TRBV7-9, the J gene TRBJ1-3; D is unresolved. V was clipped by 1 base and J by 0 bases, with 10 bases between them. This CDR3 spans 16 amino acids. The germline gives CDR1 SEHNR, CDR2 FQNEAQ (reference sequence). CDR3 amino acids: CASSLGPVGSGNTIYF. CDR3 bases: TGTGCCAGCAGCTTAGGGCCTGTAGGCTCTGGAAACACCATATATTTT.

This clonotype was found many times. The rearrangement joins TRBV7-2 to TRBJ1-6, with 9 bases fitting TRBD1. The CDR3 loop spans 15 amino acids. The J segment lost 6 bases and the V segment lost 3 bases, leaving 3 bases of the junction unmatched. Germline-derived CDR1 and CDR2 are SGHTA and FQGNSA. The CDR3: CASSLGQGLNSPLHF. In DNA, the CDR3 is TGTGCCAGCAGCTTGGGACAGGGACTTAATTCACCCCTCCACTTT.